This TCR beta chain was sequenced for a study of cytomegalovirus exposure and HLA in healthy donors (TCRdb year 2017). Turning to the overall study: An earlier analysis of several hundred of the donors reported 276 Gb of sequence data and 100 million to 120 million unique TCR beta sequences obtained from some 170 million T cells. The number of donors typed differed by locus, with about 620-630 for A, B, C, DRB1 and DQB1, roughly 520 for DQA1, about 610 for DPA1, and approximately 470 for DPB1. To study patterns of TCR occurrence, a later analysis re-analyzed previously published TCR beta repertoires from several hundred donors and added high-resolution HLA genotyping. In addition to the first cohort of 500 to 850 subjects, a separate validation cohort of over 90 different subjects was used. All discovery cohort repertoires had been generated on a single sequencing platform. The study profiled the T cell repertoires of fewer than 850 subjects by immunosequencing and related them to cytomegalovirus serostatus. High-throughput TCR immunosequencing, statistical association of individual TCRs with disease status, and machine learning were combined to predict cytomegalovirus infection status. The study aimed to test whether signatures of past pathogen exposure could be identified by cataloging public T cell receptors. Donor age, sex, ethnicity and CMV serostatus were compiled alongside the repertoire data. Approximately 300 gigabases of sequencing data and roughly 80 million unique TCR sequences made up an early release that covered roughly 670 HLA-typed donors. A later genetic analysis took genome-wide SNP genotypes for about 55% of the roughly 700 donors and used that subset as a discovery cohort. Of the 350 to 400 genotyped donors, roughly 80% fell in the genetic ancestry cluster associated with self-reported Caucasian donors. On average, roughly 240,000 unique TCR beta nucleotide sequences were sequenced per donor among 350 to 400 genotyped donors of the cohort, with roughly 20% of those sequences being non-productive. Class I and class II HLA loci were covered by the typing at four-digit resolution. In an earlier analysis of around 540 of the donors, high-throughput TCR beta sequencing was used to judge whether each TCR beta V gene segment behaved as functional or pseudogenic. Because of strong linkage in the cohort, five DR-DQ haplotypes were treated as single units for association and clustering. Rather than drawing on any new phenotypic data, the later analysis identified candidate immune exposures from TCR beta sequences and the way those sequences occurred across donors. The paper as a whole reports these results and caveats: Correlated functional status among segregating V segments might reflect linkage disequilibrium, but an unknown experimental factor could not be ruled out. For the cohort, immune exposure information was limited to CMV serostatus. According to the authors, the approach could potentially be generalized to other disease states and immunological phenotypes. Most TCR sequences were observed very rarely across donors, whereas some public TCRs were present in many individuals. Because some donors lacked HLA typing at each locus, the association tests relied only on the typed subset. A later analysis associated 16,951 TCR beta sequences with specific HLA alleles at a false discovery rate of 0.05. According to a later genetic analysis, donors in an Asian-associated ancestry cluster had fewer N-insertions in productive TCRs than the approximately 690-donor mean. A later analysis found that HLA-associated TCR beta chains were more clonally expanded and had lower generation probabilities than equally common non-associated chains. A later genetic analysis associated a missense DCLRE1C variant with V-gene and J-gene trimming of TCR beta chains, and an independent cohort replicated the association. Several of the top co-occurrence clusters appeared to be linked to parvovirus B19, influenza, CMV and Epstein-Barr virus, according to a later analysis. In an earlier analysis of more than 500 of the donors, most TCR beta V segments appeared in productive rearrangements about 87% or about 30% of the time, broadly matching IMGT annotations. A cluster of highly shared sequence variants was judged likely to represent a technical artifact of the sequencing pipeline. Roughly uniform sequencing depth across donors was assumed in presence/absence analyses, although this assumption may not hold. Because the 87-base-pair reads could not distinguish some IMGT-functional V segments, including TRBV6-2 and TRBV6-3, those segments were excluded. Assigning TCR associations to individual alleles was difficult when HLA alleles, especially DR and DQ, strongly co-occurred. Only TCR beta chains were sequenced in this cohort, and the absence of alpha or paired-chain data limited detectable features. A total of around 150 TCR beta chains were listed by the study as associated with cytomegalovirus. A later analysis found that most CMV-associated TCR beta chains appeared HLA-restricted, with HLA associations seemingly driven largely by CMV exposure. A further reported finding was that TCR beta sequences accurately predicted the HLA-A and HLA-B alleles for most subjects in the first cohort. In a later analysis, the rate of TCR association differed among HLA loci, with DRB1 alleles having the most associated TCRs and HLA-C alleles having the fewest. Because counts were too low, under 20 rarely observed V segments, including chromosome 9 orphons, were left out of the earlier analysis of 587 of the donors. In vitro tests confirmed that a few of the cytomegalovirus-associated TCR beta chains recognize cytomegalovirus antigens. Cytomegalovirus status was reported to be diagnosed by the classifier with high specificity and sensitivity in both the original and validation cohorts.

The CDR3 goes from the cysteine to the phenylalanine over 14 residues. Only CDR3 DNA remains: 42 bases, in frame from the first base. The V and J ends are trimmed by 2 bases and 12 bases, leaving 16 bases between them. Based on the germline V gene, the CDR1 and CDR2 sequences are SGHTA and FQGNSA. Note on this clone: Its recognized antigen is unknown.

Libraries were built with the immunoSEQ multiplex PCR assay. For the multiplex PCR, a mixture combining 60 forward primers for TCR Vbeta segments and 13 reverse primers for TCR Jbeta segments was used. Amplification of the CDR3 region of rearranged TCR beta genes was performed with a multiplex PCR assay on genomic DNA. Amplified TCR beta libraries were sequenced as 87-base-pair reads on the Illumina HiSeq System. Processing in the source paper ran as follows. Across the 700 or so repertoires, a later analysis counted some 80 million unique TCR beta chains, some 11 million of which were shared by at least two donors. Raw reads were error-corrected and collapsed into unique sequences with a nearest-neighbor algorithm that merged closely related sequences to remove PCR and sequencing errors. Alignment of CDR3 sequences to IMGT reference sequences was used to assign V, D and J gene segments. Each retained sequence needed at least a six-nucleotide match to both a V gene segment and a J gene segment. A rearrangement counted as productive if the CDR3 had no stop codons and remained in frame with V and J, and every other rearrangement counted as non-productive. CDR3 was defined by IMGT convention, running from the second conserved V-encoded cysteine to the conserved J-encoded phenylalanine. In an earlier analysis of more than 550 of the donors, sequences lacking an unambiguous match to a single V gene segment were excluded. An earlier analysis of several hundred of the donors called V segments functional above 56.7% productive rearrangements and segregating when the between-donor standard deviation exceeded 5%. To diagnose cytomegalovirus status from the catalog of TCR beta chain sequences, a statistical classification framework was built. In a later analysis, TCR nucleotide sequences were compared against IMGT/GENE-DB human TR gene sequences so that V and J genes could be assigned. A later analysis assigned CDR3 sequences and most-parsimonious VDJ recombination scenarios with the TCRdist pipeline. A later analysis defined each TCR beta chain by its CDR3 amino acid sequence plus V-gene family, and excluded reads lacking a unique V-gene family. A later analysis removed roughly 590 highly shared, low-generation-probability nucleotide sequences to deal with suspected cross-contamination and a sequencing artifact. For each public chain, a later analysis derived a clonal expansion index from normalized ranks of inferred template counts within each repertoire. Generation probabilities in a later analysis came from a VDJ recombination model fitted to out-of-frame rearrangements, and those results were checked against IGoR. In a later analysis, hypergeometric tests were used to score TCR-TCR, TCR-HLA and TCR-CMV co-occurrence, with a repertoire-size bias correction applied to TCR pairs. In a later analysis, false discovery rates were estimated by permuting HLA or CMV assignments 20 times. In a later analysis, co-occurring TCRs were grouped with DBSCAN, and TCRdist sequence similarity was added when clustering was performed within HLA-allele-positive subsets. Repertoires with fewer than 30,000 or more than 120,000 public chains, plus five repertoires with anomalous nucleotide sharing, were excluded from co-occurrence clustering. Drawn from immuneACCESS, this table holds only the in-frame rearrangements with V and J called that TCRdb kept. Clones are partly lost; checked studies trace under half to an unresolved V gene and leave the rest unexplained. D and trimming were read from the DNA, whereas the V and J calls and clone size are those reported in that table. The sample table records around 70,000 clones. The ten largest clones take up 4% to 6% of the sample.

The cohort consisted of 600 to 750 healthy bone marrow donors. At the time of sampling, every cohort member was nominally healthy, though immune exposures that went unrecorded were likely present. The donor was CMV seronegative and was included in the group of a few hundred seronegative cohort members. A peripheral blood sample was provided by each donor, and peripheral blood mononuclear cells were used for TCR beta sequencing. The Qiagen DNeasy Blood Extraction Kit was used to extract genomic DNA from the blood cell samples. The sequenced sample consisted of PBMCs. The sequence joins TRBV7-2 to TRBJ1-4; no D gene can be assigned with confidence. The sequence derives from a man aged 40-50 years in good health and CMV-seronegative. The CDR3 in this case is CASSLSEGLGELFF. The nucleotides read TGTGCCAGCAGCTTATCAGAGGGCCTAGGAGAACTGTTTTTT.